The source of this T cell receptor (beta chain) is a study of metastatic and nonmetastatic thyroid tumors. Study information: Comparison of repertoires was carried out across blood and tumor or nodule tissue from malignant and benign thyroid patients.

Points from the study as a whole: Versus benign nodules, malignant thyroid tumors reportedly had significantly higher TCR beta diversity, in blood and tumor.

As originally analysed: Using the CDR3 differences seen across clinicopathological groups, the authors built a distant-metastasis classifier for papillary thyroid cancer, which was meant to discriminate distant-metastatic patients. TCRdb re-called the PCR reads through MiXCR. The V and J calls come from TCRdb's annotation, not from the publication. Among around 22,000 clones listed, over 9.5% were seen once. This clone was seen ten or more times. Its antigen is still unknown. V lost 6 bases, J lost 1 base, and 5 bases stayed unmatched. Germline V lookup: CDR1 SNHLY, CDR2 FYNNEI. CDR3 length: 15 residues. No treatment had been given to any patient before thyroid surgery.

Sequencing input: blood. This sequence joins TRBV2 and TRBJ1-5, with 8 bases lining up with TRBD1. The clonotype comes from a female donor with papillary thyroid cancer or a benign thyroid nodule (not recorded which). Some clones in this sample may be carry-over from other donors' samples. CDR3 bases: TGTGCCAGCAGATCGGACAGGGCCAGCAATCAGCCCCAGCATTTT. It is translated as CASRSDRASNQPQHF.